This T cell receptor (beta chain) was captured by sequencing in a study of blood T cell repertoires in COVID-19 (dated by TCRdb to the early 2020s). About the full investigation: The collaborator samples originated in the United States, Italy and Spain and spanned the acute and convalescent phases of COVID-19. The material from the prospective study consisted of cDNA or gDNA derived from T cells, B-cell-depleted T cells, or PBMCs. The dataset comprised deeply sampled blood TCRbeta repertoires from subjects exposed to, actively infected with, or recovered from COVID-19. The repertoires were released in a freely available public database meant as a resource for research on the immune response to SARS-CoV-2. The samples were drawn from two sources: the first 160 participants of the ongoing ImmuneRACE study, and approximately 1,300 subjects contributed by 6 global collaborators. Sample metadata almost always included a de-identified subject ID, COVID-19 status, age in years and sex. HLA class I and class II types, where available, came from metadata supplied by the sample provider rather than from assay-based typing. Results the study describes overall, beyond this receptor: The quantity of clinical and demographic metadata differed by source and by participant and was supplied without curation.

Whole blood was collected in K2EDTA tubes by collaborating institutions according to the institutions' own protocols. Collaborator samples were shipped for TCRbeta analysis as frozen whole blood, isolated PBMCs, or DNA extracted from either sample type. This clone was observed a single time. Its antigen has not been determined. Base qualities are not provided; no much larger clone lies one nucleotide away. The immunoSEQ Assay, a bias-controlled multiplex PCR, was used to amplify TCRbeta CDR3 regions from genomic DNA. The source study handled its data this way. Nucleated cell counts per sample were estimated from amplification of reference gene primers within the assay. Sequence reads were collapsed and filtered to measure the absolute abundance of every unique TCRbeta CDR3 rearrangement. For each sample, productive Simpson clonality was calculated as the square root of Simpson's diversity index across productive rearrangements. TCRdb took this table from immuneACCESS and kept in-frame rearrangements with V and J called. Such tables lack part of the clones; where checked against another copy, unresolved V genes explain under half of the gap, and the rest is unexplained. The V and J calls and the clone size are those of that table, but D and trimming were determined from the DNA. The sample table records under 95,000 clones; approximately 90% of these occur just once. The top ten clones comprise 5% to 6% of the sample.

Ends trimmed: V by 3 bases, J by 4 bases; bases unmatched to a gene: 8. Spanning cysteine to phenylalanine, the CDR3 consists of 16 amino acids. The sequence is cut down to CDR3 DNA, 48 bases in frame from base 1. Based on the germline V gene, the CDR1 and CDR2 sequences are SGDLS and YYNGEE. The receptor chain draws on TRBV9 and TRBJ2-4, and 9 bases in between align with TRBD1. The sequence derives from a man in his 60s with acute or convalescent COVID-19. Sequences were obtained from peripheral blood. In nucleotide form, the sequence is TGTGCCAGCAGCGCCCAGGGGGGACAGGGTAAAAACATTCAGTACTTC. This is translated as CASSAQGGQGKNIQYF.